This entry lists 13 T cell receptor beta chains sequenced from one sample in a study of blood T cell repertoires in COVID-19. Only in-frame clones appear in the TCRdb table, and some are missing; sequencing was by immunoSEQ multiplex PCR. The table includes 62,000 or so clones, about four fifths detected once. The specimen was peripheral blood. The receptors here all came from a human donor in a cohort sampled during active COVID-19.

This chain links TRBV2 with TRBJ1-1, with D uncertain. The CDR3 has 12 amino acids. Germline values: CDR1 SNHLY, CDR2 FYNNEI. V lost 6 bases to trimming and J lost 5 bases, with 10 bases between them. As DNA, the CDR3 is TGTGCCAGCAGGCCCTCGAGAACTGAAGCTTTCTTT. Translating it yields CASRPSRTEAFF.

V gene TRBV29-1 combines with J gene TRBJ2-2; 7 bases are shared with TRBD1. The CDR3 loop spans 14 amino acids. The J segment lost 6 bases and the V segment lost 6 bases, leaving 10 bases of the junction unmatched. Germline values: CDR1 SQVTM, CDR2 ANQGSEA. The CDR3 region is CSVPDRARAGELFF. The CDR3 DNA sequence: TGCAGCGTCCCCGACAGGGCGAGGGCCGGGGAGCTGTTTTTT.

The chain couples TRBV4-2 to TRBJ1-5; 7 bases line up with TRBD1. The CDR3 is 16 amino acids. Trimming cost V 3 bases and J 3 bases; bases outside gene matches: 8. CDR1 is LGHNA and CDR2 is YNFKEQ in the germline V gene. CDR3 DNA sequence: TGTGCCAGCAGCCAGATACGACAGGGAGACAATCAGCCCCAGCATTTT. Its protein is CASSQIRQGDNQPQHF.

The chain couples TRBV2 to TRBJ1-2; the D gene is possibly TRBD1 (5 bases). This CDR3 comprises 15 residues. With 7 bases removed from V and 1 base from J, the gap between germline ends came to 16 bases. Germline V gene data show CDR1 as SNHLY and CDR2 as FYNNEI. In DNA form, the CDR3 reads TGTGCCAGCACTCGGGGGGGTATGGGTAACTATGGCTACACCTTC. This codes for CASTRGGMGNYGYTF.

This clone appeared a few times. The chain has TRBV5-1 and TRBJ2-3, with TRBD2 matching over 11 bases. The CDR3 contains 15 residues. The V gene's germline CDR1 is SGHRS and CDR2 YFSETQ. V lost 4 bases to trimming and J lost 2 bases; unmatched junction nucleotides: 3. Here the CDR3 reads CASSLTSGATDTQYF. CDR3 sequence (DNA): TGCGCCAGCAGCCTGACTAGCGGGGCCACAGATACGCAGTATTTT.

This chain uses TRBV18 with TRBJ2-6; the match to TRBD1 covers 11 bases. CDR1 and CDR2 from the germline V gene are KGHSH and LQKENI. With 4 bases clipped from V and 0 bases from J, the junction kept 5 bases outside the gene matches. The CDR3 is 18 amino acids. The CDR3 coding sequence is TGTGCCAGCTCACTTACCGGGACAGGGGGCTCTGGGGCCAACGTCCTGACTTTC. This gives the protein CASSLTGTGGSGANVLTF.

The chain is built from TRBV5-5 and TRBJ1-1; 9 bases are shared with TRBD1. Trimming took 2 bases from V and 4 from J; bases not matched to a gene: 12. CDR1 and CDR2 (germline): SGHKS, YYEKEE (reference sequence). The CDR3 is 17 amino acids. The CDR3 sequence: CASSFNGQGYWGTEAFF. The CDR3 DNA reads as TGTGCCAGCAGCTTTAATGGACAGGGGTATTGGGGCACTGAAGCTTTCTTT.

The rearrangement links TRBV7-3 to TRBJ2-1, with a weak D call TRBD2 (6 bases). V was trimmed by 1 base and J by 9 bases, leaving 13 bases between them. This CDR3 is built from 14 residues. CDR1 is SGHTA and CDR2 is FQGTGA in the germline V gene. The CDR3 reads CASSLNPGVGEQFF. CDR3 DNA sequence: TGTGCCAGCAGCTTAAACCCGGGGGTGGGTGAGCAGTTCTTC.

The gene calls are TRBV3-1 (or the pseudogene TRBV3-2) and TRBJ2-7, with TRBD1 identical over 7 bases. The CDR3 has 15 residues. J was trimmed by 1 base and V by 3 bases; bases with no gene match: 6. In germline, CDR1 is LGHDT, CDR2 YNNKEL (reference sequence). The CDR3 spells CASSHLKGASYEQYF. CDR3 DNA sequence: TGTGCCAGCAGCCACTTAAAGGGGGCTTCCTACGAGCAGTACTTC.

The chain carries TRBV3-1 (or the pseudogene TRBV3-2) and TRBJ2-7, with TRBD2 matching over 10 bases. V lost 1 base, J lost 0 bases, and 3 bases stayed unmatched. The CDR3 is made up of 16 amino acids. CDR1 LGHDT and CDR2 YNNKEL come from the germline V gene (reference sequence). CDR3 bases: TGTGCCAGCAGCCAAGTACTAGCGGGGAGCTCCTACGAGCAGTACTTC. Its protein product is CASSQVLAGSSYEQYF.

This clone was seen just once. The V call is TRBV10-1, the J call TRBJ2-7; D is possibly TRBD2 (5 bases). Per the germline V gene, CDR1 is WNHNN and CDR2 is SYGVQD (reference sequence). Trimming shortened V by 4 bases and J by 2 bases, and 9 bases separated the two germline ends. CDR3 size: 13 residues. DNA for the CDR3: TGCGCCAGCAGTGCGCAGCGGCCCTACGAGCAGTACTTC. Protein sequence: CASSAQRPYEQYF.

V is TRBV9 and J is TRBJ1-4, with D tentatively TRBD1 (5 bases). Between the trimmed V and J ends, which lost 3 bases and 8 bases, there was a span of 11 bases. The germline V gene encodes CDR1 SGDLS and CDR2 YYNGEE. CDR3 size: 13 residues. The CDR3 loop is CASSAGFEEKLFF. The CDR3 DNA reads as TGTGCCAGCAGCGCAGGGTTTGAGGAAAAACTGTTTTTT.

The gene calls are TRBV28 and TRBJ2-3; 10 nucleotides align to TRBD2. The trim removed 5 bases at V and 6 bases at J, leaving 8 bases unmatched. Germline-derived CDR1 and CDR2 are MDHEN and SYDVKM. The CDR3 loop spans 15 amino acids. The CDR3 DNA reads TGTGCCAGCAGTCCTAGGAGCGGGGGGGAGGATACGCAGTATTTT. Translated: CASSPRSGGEDTQYF. The full variable domain, rest sourced from reference TRBV28 and TRBJ2-3, is DVKVTQSSRYLVKRTGEKVFLECVQDMDHENMFWYRQDPGLGLRLIYFSYDVKMKEKGDIPEGYSVSREKKERFSLILESASTNQTSMYLCASSPRSGGEDTQYFGPGTRLTVL.